This T cell receptor (delta chain) was documented in a study of γδ T cells in repeated Plasmodium falciparum infection. TCRdb fed the multiplex PCR reads to CATT. The data contain 90,000 to 95,000 delta-chain clones, over 0.9% of them singletons. The V gene's germline CDR1 is TSWWSYY and CDR2 QGS. The CDR3 runs to 24 residues. V was clipped by 1 base and J by 0 bases; unmatched bases: 27. On this clone itself: This is likely an artifact of a read error, given a far larger clone one base away. Other DNA sequences in the sample encode the same CDR3.

Flow sorting of PBMC yielded separate Vgamma9/Vdelta2+ and Vdelta2-negative gammadelta T cell populations for bulk repertoire analysis. Sequenced sample: gamma-delta T cells from blood. This receptor was obtained from a pool of human donors (malaria-infected and uninfected, not separated). The rearrangement links TRDV1 to TRDJ1; 9 nucleotides match TRDD3. The J gene is absent in TCRdb and was assigned here via DNA matching to germline. This chain's CDR3 is CALGEPRYGLLGDTPILYTDKLIF. The CDR3 DNA sequence: TGTGCTCTTGGGGAACCTCGTTATGGGCTACTAGGGGATACGCCAATCCTATACACCGATAAACTCATCTTT.